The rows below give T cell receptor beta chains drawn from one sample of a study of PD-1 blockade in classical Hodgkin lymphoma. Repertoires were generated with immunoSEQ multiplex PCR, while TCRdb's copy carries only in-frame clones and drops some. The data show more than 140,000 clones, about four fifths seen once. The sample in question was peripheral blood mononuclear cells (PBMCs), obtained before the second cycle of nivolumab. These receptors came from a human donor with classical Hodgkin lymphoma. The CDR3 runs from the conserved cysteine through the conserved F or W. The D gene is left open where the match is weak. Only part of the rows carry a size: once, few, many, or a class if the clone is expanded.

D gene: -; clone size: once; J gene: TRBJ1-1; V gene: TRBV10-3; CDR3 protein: CAISESTRQNTEAFF; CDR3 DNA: TGTGCCATCAGTGAGTCTACTCGGCAGAACACTGAAGCTTTCTTT
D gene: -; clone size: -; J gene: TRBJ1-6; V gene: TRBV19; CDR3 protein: CASCPRLNSPLHF; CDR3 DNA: TGTGCCAGTTGTCCGCGGCTTAATTCACCCCTCCACTTT
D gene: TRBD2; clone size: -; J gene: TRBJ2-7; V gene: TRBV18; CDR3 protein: CASSSAAGGPYEQYF; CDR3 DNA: TGTGCCAGCTCATCAGCAGCGGGAGGCCCCTACGAGCAGTACTTC
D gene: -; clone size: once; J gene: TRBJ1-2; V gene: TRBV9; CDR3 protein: CASSATRNYGYTF; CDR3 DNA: TGTGCCAGCAGTGCTACAAGAAACTATGGCTACACCTTC
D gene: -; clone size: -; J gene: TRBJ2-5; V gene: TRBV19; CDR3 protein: CASSTIGGGETQYF; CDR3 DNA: TGTGCCAGTAGTACCATCGGGGGTGGAGAGACCCAGTACTTC
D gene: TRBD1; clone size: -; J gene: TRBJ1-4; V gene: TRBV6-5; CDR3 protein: CASHGQGGEKLFF; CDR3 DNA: TGTGCCAGTCACGGACAGGGGGGTGAAAAACTGTTTTTT
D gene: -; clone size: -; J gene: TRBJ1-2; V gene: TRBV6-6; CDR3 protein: CASRTYGYTF; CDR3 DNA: TGTGCCAGCAGGACTTATGGCTACACCTTC
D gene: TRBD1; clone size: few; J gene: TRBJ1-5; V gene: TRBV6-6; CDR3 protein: CASSSVTGGNQPQHF; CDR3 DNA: TGTGCCAGCAGCTCAGTGACAGGGGGTAATCAGCCCCAGCATTTT
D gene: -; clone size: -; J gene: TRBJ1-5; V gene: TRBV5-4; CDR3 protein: CASSFYPPRGGGGNQPQHF; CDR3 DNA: TGTGCCAGCAGCTTCTACCCCCCCCGAGGGGGGGGTGGCAATCAGCCCCAGCATTTT
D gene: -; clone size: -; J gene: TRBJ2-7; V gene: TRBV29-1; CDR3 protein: CSVEGVGYEQYF; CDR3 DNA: TGCAGCGTGGAAGGGGTTGGGTACGAGCAGTACTTC
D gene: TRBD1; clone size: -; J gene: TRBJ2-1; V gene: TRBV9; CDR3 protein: CASSPLTPTGGLVF; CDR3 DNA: TGTGCCAGCAGCCCTCTTACACCGACAGGGGGCCTAGTCTTC
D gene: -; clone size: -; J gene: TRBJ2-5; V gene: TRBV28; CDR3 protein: CATLPWQAQETQYF; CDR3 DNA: TGTGCCACCCTGCCCTGGCAGGCCCAAGAGACCCAGTACTTC
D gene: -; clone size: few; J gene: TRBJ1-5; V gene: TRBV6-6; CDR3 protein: CASSSTAGENQPQHF; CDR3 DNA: TGTGCCAGCAGTTCTACCGCCGGGGAGAATCAGCCCCAGCATTTT
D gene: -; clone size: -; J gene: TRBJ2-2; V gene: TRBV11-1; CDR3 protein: CASSSLAEKGGELFF; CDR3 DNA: TGTGCCAGCAGCTCCTTAGCGGAAAAGGGCGGGGAGCTGTTTTTT
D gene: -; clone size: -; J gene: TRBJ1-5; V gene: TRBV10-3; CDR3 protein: CASSSGNQPQHF; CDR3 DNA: TGTGCCAGCAGTTCGGGCAATCAGCCCCAGCATTTT
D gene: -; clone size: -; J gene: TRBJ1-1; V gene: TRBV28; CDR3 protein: CASILRGTEAFF; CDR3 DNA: TGTGCCAGCATACTGAGGGGCACTGAAGCTTTCTTT
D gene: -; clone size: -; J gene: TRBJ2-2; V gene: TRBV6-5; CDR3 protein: CASSYGSGNTGELFF; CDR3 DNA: TGTGCCAGCAGTTACGGTAGCGGCAACACCGGGGAGCTGTTTTTT
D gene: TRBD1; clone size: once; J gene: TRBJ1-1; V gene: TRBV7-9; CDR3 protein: CASSGRQGGNTEAFF; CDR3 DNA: TGTGCCAGCAGCGGGAGACAGGGGGGGAACACTGAAGCTTTCTTT
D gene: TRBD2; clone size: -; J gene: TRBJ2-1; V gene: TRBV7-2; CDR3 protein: CASSSPGLAMNEQFF; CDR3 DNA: TGTGCCAGCAGCTCACCGGGACTAGCGATGAATGAGCAGTTCTTC
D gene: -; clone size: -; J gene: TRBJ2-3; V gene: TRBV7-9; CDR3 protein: CASNQGLTDTQYF; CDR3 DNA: TGTGCCAGCAACCAAGGGCTCACAGATACGCAGTATTTT
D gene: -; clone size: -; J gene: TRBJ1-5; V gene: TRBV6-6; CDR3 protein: CASSYLGTYSNQPQHF; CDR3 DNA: TGTGCCAGCAGTTACTTGGGAACTTATAGCAATCAGCCCCAGCATTTT
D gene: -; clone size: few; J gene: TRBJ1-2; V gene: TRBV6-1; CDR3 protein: CASSEALPGWNYGYTF; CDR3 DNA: TGTGCCAGCAGTGAAGCGCTTCCGGGCTGGAACTATGGCTACACCTTC
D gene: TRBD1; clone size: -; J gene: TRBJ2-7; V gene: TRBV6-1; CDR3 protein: CASRPGQGAIYEQYF; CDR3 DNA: TGTGCCAGCAGACCGGGACAGGGGGCGATTTATGAGCAGTACTTC
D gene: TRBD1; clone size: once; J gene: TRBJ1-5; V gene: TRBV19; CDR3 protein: CASSWAFGQGNQPQHF; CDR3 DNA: TGTGCCAGTAGTTGGGCCTTCGGACAGGGGAATCAGCCCCAGCATTTT
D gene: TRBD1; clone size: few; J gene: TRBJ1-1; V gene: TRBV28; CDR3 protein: CASNTQGAGNTEAFF; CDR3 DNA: TGTGCCAGTAACACGCAGGGGGCGGGGAACACTGAAGCTTTCTTT
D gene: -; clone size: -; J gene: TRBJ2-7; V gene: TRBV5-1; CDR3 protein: CASRSRGEGYEQYF; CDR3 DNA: TGCGCCAGCAGGAGCAGGGGCGAAGGTTACGAGCAGTACTTC
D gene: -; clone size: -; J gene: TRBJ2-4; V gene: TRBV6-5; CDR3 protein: CASSYEGLRNIQYF; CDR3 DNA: TGTGCCAGCAGTTACGAGGGACTGCGAAACATTCAGTACTTC
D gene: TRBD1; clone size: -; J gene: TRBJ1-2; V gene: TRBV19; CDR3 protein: CASRDREYSGYTF; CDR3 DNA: TGTGCCAGCCGAGACAGGGAGTATTCCGGCTACACCTTC
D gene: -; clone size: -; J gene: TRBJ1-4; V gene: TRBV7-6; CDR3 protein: CASSLDGVATNEKLFF; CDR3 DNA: TGTGCCAGCAGCTTAGATGGGGTTGCAACTAATGAAAAACTGTTTTTT
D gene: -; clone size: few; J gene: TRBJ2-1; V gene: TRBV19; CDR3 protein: CASDHPTGSSYNEQFF; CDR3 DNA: TGTGCCAGCGACCATCCGACAGGCAGCTCCTACAATGAGCAGTTCTTC
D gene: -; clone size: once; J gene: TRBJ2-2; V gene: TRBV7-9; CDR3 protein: CASSLTGTGELFF; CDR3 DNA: TGTGCCAGCAGCCTTACAGGGACCGGGGAGCTGTTTTTT
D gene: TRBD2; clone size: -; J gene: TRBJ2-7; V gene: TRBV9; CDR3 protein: CASSVSGVPEYEQYF; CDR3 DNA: TGTGCCAGCAGCGTTAGCGGGGTCCCGGAGTACGAGCAGTACTTC
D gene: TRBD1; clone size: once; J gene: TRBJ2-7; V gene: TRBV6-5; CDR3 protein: CASRHRGTGDHEQYF; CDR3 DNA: TGTGCCAGCAGACACAGGGGGACAGGGGACCACGAGCAGTACTTC
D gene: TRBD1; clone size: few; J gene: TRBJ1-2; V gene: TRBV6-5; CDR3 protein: CASSSLGTAYGYTF; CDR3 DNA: TGTGCCAGCAGTTCTCTCGGGACAGCCTATGGCTACACCTTC